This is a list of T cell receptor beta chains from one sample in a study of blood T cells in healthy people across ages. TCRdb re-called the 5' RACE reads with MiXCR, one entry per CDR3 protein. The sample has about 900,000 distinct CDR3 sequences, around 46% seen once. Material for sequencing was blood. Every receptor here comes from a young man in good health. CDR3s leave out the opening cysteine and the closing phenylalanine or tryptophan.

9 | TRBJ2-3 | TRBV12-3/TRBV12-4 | ARSYADTQY
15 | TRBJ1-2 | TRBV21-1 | ASSKEAPGRANYGYT
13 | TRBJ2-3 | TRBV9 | ASSVAGLSTDTQY
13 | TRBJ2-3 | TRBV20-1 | SARERQGSADTQY
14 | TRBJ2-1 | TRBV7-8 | ASSHLGTGLYNEQF
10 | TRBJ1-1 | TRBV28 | ASSSGYPEAF
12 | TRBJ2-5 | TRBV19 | ASSIGQNRETQY
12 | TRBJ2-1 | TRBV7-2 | ASTKPGGANEQF
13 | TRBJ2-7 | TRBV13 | ASSFLSGGAYEQY
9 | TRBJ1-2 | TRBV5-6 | VSSREYGYT
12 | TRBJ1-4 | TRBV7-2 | ASSGQAVNEKLF
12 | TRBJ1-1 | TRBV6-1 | ASTWGHSNTEAF
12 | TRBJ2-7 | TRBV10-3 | AISYGRGPYEQY